This T cell receptor (beta chain) was obtained from a study of T-cell reconstitution after alpha-beta-depleted transplantation in children. Study results and caveats: Reported findings indicate that, about two months after transplant, alpha-beta T cells came from several hundred expanded clones, which were derived from non-depleted graft cells. Certain patients had high TCRbeta diversity at day 60, and it came from recipient T cells and thymic progenitors that survived. When one year had passed after transplant, most T-cell counts and diversity came from newly produced T cells.

The TCRbeta library incorporated unique molecular identifiers. MiXCR was run by TCRdb on the PCR reads, yielding one entry per CDR3 protein. The data contain 900,000 or so distinct CDR3 sequences, roughly 15% of them singletons. There are a few counts of this clonotype. Its antigen is not identified. The sequence was obtained from a male patient between 10 and 17 years old who had a stem cell transplant for acute lymphoblastic leukemia, so the T cells may come from the graft donor. The specimen comprised PBMCs, mostly from graft donor cells, sampled 360 days after TCRalphabeta/CD19-depleted stem cell transplant.

CDR3 residues: CASSLYYLKTAPSSYEQYF. CDR3 in DNA: TGTGCCAGCAGTTTATATTACCTCAAAACAGCGCCGAGCTCCTACGAGCAGTACTTC. V gene TRBV27 combines with J gene TRBJ2-7; D not certain. V was clipped by 1 base and J by 0 bases, with 22 bases between them. The CDR3 is made up of 19 amino acids. The V gene's germline CDR1 is MNHEY and CDR2 SMNVEV (reference sequence).